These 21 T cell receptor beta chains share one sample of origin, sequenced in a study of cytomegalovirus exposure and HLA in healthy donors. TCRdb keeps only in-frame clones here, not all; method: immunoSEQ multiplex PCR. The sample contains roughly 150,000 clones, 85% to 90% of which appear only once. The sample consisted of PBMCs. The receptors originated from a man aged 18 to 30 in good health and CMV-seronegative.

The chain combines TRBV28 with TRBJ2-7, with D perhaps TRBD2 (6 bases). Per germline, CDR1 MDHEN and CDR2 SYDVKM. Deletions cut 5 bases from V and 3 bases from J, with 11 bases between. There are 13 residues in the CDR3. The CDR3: CASSRPGDYEQYF. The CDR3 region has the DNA TGTGCCAGCAGTCGTCCGGGGGACTACGAGCAGTACTTC.

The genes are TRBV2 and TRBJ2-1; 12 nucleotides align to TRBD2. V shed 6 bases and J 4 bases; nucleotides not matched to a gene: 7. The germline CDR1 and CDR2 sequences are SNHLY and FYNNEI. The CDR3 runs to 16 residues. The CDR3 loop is CASRARLAGEYNEQFF. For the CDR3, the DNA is TGTGCCAGCAGGGCCAGACTAGCGGGGGAATACAATGAGCAGTTCTTC.

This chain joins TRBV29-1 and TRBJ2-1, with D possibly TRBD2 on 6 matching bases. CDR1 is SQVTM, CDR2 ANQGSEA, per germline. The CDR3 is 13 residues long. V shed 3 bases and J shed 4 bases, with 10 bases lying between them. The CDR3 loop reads CSVDRGRYNEQFF. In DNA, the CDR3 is TGCAGCGTTGACCGGGGGAGGTACAATGAGCAGTTCTTC.

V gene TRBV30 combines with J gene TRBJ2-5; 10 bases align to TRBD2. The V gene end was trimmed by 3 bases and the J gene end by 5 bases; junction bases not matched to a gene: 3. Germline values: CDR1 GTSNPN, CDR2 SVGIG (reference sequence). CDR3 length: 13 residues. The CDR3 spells CAWSGTSAETQYF. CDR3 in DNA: TGTGCCTGGAGCGGGACTAGCGCGGAGACCCAGTACTTC.

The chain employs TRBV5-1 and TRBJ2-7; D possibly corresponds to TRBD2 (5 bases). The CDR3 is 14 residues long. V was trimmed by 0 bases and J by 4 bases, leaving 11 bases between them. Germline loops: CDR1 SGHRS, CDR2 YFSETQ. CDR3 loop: CASSLASSAYEQYF. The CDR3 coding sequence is TGCGCCAGCAGCTTGGCCAGTAGCGCTTACGAGCAGTACTTC.

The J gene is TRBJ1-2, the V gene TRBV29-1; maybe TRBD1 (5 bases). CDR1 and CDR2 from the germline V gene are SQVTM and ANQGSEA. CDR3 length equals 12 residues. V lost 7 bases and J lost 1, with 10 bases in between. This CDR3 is CSGRDLNYGYTF. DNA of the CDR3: TGCAGCGGGAGGGACCTTAACTATGGCTACACCTTC.

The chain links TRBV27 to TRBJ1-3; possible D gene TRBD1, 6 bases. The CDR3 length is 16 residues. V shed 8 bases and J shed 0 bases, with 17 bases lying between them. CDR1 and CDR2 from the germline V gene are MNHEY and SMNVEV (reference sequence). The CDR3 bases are TGTGCCAGCTCTCAACAGGGAATTTCCTCTGGAAACACCATATATTTT. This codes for CASSQQGISSGNTIYF.

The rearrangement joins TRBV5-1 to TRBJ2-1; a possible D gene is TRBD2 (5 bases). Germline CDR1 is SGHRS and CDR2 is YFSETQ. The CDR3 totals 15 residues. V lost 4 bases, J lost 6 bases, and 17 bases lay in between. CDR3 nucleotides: TGCGCCAGCAGCCCCTCTCGGGGTCGCCCCAATGAGCAGTTCTTC. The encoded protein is CASSPSRGRPNEQFF.

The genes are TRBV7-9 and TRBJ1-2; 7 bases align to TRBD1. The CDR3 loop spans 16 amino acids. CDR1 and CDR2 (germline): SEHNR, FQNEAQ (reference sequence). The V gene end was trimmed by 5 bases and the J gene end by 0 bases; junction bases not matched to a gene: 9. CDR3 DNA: TGTGCCAGCAGCCAGGGACAGTTTCTAACTAACTATGGCTACACCTTC. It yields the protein CASSQGQFLTNYGYTF.

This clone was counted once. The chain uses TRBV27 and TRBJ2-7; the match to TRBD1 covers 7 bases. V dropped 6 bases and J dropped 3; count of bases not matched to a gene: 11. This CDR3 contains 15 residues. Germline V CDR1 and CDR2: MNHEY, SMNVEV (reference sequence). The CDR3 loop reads CASSSNRDRFYEQYF. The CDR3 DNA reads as TGTGCCAGCAGCTCAAACCGGGACAGATTCTACGAGCAGTACTTC.

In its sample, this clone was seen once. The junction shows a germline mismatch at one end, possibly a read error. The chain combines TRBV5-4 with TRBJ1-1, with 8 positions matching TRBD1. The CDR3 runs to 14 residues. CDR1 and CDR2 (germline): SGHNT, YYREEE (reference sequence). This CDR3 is CASSLGQGNSEAFF. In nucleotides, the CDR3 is TGTGCCAGCAGCTTGGGACAGGGGAACTCTGAAGCTTTCTTT.

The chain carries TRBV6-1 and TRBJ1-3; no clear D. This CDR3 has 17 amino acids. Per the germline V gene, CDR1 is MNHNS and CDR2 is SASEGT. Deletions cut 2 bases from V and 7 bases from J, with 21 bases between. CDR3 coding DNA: TGTGCCAGCAGTGAACTCGGTCTGGGCATCGGTGGGAACACCATATATTTT. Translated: CASSELGLGIGGNTIYF.

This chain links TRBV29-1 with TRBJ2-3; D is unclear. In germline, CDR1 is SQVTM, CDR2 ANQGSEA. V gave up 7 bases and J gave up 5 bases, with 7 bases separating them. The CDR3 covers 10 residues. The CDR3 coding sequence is TGCAGCGGAACTGGAGATACGCAGTATTTT. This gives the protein CSGTGDTQYF.

The CDR3 DNA reads TGTGCCACCTCCCTCTCCTCGGGACAGGGGGGAGGGAGCAATCAGCCCCAGCATTTT. Translation: CATSLSSGQGGGSNQPQHF. The chain employs TRBV15 and TRBJ1-5; TRBD1 agrees at 11 bases. This CDR3 region has 19 residues. Germline CDR1 reads LNHNV; CDR2 reads YYDKDF (reference sequence). With 8 bases clipped from V and 1 base from J, the junction kept 16 bases outside the gene matches.

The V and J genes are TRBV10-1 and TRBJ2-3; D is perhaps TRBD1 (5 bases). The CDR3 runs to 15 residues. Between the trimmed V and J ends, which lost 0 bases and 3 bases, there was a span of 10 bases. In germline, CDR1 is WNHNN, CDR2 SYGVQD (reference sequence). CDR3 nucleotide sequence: TGCGCCAGCAGTGAGTCGAACAGGAAGACAGATACGCAGTATTTT. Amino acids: CASSESNRKTDTQYF.

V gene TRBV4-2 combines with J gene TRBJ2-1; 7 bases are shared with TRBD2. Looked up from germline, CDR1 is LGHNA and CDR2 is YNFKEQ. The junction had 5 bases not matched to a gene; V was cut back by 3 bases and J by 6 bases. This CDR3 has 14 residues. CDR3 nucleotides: TGTGCCAGCAGCCACATAGAGCGGGGCAATGAGCAGTTCTTC. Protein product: CASSHIERGNEQFF.

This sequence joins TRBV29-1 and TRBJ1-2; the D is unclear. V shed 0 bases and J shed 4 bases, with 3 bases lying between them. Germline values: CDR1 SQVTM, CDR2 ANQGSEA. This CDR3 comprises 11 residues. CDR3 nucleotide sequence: TGCAGCGTTGAAGACGTCTATGGCTACACCTTC. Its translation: CSVEDVYGYTF.

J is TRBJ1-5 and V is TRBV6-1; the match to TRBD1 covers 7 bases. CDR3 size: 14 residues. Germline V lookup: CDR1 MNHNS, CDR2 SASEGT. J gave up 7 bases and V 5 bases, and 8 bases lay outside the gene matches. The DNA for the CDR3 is TGTGCCAGCAGTCCGACAGGGATCGGACAGCCCCAGCATTTT. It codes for CASSPTGIGQPQHF.

CDR3 sequence: CASRATLTGGNTEAFF. DNA of the CDR3: TGTGCCAGCAGAGCTACCTTGACAGGGGGGAACACTGAAGCTTTCTTT. This chain connects TRBV6-6 to TRBJ1-1; 9 nucleotides agree with TRBD1. Germline CDR1 MNHNY, CDR2 SVGAGI (reference sequence). CDR3 length: 16 residues. Trimming took 6 bases from V and 1 from J; bases not matched to a gene: 9.

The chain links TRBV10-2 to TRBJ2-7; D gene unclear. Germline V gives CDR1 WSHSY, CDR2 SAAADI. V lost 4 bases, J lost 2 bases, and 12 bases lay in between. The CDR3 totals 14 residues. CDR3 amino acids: CASSAKTDPYEQYV. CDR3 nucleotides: TGCGCCAGCAGTGCCAAAACAGACCCCTACGAGCAGTACGTC.

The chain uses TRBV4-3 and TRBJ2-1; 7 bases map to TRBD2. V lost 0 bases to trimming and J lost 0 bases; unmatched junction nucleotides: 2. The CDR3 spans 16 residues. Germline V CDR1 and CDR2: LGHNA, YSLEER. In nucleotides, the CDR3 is TGCGCCAGCAGCCAAGAAAGGACTAGCTCCTACAATGAGCAGTTCTTC. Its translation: CASSQERTSSYNEQFF.